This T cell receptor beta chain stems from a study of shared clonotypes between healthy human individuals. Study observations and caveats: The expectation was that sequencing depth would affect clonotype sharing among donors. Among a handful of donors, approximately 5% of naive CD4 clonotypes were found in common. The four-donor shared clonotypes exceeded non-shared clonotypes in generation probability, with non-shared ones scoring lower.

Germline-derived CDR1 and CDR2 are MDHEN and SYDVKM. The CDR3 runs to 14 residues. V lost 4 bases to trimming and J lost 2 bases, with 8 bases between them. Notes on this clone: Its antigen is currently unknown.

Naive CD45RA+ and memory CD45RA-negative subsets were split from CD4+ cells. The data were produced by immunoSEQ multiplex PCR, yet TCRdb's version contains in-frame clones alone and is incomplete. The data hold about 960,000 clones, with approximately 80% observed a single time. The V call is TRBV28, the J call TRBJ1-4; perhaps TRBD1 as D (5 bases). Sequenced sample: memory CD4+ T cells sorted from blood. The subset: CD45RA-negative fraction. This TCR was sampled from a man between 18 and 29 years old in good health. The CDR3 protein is CASSSPGTNEKLFF. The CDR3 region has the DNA TGTGCCAGCAGTTCACCAGGGACTAATGAAAAACTGTTTTTT.